This is a list of T cell receptor beta chains from one sample in a study of blood T cell repertoires in COVID-19. The method was immunoSEQ multiplex PCR; TCRdb's version includes in-frame clones alone and lacks a portion of them. This sample has some 96,000 clones, with around nine tenths found just once. Sequenced material: peripheral blood. The receptors originated from a man aged 50 to 59 with acute or convalescent COVID-19. The CDR3 runs from the conserved cysteine through the conserved F or W. A D gene is named only where the DNA matches it firmly. Size values are once, few and many counts, or a class for expanded clones, and some rows have none.

D gene: TRBD1
clone size: NA
V gene: TRBV10-2
J gene: TRBJ1-5
CDR3 DNA: TGCGCCAGGGACGTTGGACAGGGCGCGGAGGGCAATCAGCCCCAGCATTTT
CDR3 protein: CARDVGQGAEGNQPQHF

D gene: NA
clone size: NA
V gene: TRBV18
J gene: TRBJ2-1
CDR3 DNA: TGTGCCAGCTCCCCGATAGGAGGGCATGAGCAGTTCTTC
CDR3 protein: CASSPIGGHEQFF

D gene: NA
clone size: NA
V gene: TRBV4-1
J gene: TRBJ2-1
CDR3 DNA: TGCGCCAGCAGCGCGAACCCTAGCAGCTCCTACAATGAGCAGTTCTTC
CDR3 protein: CASSANPSSSYNEQFF

D gene: NA
clone size: NA
V gene: TRBV11-2
J gene: TRBJ1-2
CDR3 DNA: TGTGCCACCGACCTAAACAGAAATTATGGCTACACCTTC
CDR3 protein: CATDLNRNYGYTF

D gene: TRBD2
clone size: once
V gene: TRBV6-5
J gene: TRBJ2-1
CDR3 DNA: TGTGCCAGCAGAGCTAGCGGGATAGGAAGGAATGAGCAGTTCTTC
CDR3 protein: CASRASGIGRNEQFF

D gene: NA
clone size: NA
V gene: TRBV10-2
J gene: TRBJ2-2
CDR3 DNA: TGCGCCAGTCGGACAGTCGGAAGGACCGGGGAGCTGTTTTTT
CDR3 protein: CASRTVGRTGELFF

D gene: NA
clone size: once
V gene: TRBV5-4
J gene: TRBJ1-1
CDR3 DNA: TGTGCCAGCGCCACAGGGAAGAACACTGAAGCTTTCTTT
CDR3 protein: CASATGKNTEAFF

D gene: NA
clone size: NA
V gene: TRBV19
J gene: TRBJ1-1
CDR3 DNA: TGTGCCAGTAGTGTCGCAGGGCGAACTGAAGCTTTCTTT
CDR3 protein: CASSVAGRTEAFF

D gene: TRBD1
clone size: NA
V gene: TRBV7-3
J gene: TRBJ1-1
CDR3 DNA: TGTGCCAGCAGCGTGCTACAGGGGGCTGAAGCTTTCTTT
CDR3 protein: CASSVLQGAEAFF

D gene: NA
clone size: NA
V gene: TRBV6-5
J gene: TRBJ1-5
CDR3 DNA: TGTGCCAGCATGGGAGGGGGATATCAGCCCCAGCATTTT
CDR3 protein: CASMGGGYQPQHF

D gene: TRBD1
clone size: NA
V gene: TRBV5-6
J gene: TRBJ2-1
CDR3 DNA: TGTGCCAGCAGCTGGGACAGGAGCTCTGGTGAGCAGTTCTTC
CDR3 protein: CASSWDRSSGEQFF